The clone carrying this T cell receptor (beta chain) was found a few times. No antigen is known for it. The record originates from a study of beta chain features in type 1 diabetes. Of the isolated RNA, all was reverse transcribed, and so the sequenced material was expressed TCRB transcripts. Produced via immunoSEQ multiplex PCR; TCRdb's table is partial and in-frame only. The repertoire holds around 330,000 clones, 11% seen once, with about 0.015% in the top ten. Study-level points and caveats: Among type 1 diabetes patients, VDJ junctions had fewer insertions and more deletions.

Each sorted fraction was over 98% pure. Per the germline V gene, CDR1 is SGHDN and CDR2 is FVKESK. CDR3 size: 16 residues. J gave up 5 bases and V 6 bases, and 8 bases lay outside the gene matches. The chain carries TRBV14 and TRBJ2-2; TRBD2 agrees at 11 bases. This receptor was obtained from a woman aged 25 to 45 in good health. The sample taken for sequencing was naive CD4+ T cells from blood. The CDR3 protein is CASRQTGTSGTGELFF. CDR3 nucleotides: TGTGCCAGCAGACAAACCGGGACTAGCGGAACCGGGGAGCTGTTTTTT.